These 14 T cell receptor beta chains came from one sample sequenced in a study of monozygotic twins with inflammatory bowel disease. For each CDR3 protein, TCRdb gives one entry from its re-call of the 5' RACE reads, without DNA. This sample's table reports about 380,000 distinct CDR3 sequences. The sequenced sample was blood. The receptors were sampled from a human donor with ulcerative colitis or Crohn's disease, or a healthy co-twin of an affected twin (not recorded which).

The V call is TRBV5-1, the J call TRBJ2-7; TCRdb's D call of TRBD2 is untestable without DNA. The CDR3 is made up of 16 amino acids. CDR1 SGHRS and CDR2 YFSETQ come from the germline V gene. CDR3 protein: CASSRGHGTSIYEQYF.

The chain carries TRBV12-3 or TRBV12-4 and TRBJ1-6. This CDR3 region has 13 residues. The CDR3 here is CASSFRTDSPLHF.

The J gene is TRBJ2-4, the V gene TRBV7-2; with no DNA, the TCRdb D assignment of TRBD1 cannot be verified. Germline V lookup: CDR1 SGHTA, CDR2 FQGNSA. The CDR3 loop spans 17 amino acids. CDR3 region: CASSPLDRGLDKNIQYF.

Here the CDR3 reads CASSLAGTGYYEQYF. The genes are TRBV5-1 and TRBJ2-7; the D call from TCRdb, TRBD1, cannot be confirmed without DNA. Per the germline V gene, CDR1 is SGHRS and CDR2 is YFSETQ. CDR3 length equals 15 residues.

The chain joins TRBV24-1 to TRBJ2-7; absent DNA, TCRdb's TRBD1 call cannot be checked. This CDR3 is 14 amino acids long. CDR1 is KGHDR, CDR2 SFDVKD, per germline. The CDR3 here is CATSDPDPPYEQYF.

The V and J genes are TRBV7-2 and TRBJ2-1; TCRdb's D call of TRBD1 is untestable without DNA. CDR1 is SGHTA, CDR2 FQGNSA, per germline. This CDR3 comprises 12 residues. The CDR3: CASSRPGNEQFF.

The chain recombines TRBV12-3 or TRBV12-4 with TRBJ1-4. CDR3 length equals 15 residues. CDR3 amino acids: CASSFTGTANEKLFF.

V gene TRBV6-2 or TRBV6-3 combines with J gene TRBJ2-7. Germline-derived CDR1 and CDR2 are MNHEY and SVGEGT. CDR3 length: 13 residues. CDR3 residues: CASSFTSPHEQYF.

The chain links TRBV20-1 to TRBJ2-1; TCRdb's assignment of TRBD2 cannot be checked, as there is no DNA. CDR1 and CDR2 from the germline V gene are DFQATT and SNEGSKA (reference sequence). This CDR3 has 12 residues. CDR3 loop: CSARGVPGGPFF.

J is TRBJ2-5 and V is TRBV3-1; as DNA is missing, the TRBD2 call by TCRdb cannot be tested. The CDR3 length is 18 residues. Germline V gives CDR1 LGHDT, CDR2 YNNKEL (reference sequence). The CDR3: CASSQALAGIAIQETQYF.

J is TRBJ2-1 and V is TRBV6-5; TCRdb's assignment of TRBD2 cannot be checked, as there is no DNA. The CDR3 length is 18 residues. The germline gives CDR1 MNHEY, CDR2 SVGAGI. This CDR3 reads CASSYSILSGGPYNEQFF.

The chain couples TRBV7-2 to TRBJ2-7; TCRdb's D call, TRBD1, is unchecked because there is no DNA. The germline gives CDR1 SGHTA, CDR2 FQGNSA. This CDR3 has 15 amino acids. This CDR3 is CASSFTQGAFNEQYF.

The chain is built from TRBV7-2 and TRBJ2-7; TCRdb names TRBD1, which stays unverified in the absence of DNA. This CDR3 has 13 amino acids. The germline gives CDR1 SGHTA, CDR2 FQGNSA. This CDR3 reads CASSRGQGLEQYF.

The chain couples TRBV7-2 to TRBJ2-2; no DNA is available, so the TRBD1 call from TCRdb remains unchecked. There are 16 residues in the CDR3. From germline, CDR1 is SGHTA and CDR2 FQGNSA. CDR3 sequence reads: CASRWTGTVGTGELFF.